This TCR beta chain was sequenced in a study of blood T cell repertoires in COVID-19. Background on the study: In each case, the material was cDNA or gDNA derived from T cells, B-cell-depleted T cells, or PBMCs.

Clinical history as reported by participants underpinned cohort assignment. Donors of Cohort 3 who recovered were those that had two negative PCRs, clearance, or symptom resolution. V was shortened by 0 bases and J by 3 bases, with 14 bases between the two germline ends. Germline V gene lookup returns CDR1 ENHRY and CDR2 SYGVKD. The CDR3 length is 16 residues. Study processing details: Estimation of nucleated cell counts was performed using reference gene primer amplification. TCRdb's table, derived via immunoSEQ multiplex PCR, lists solely in-frame clones and lacks some. D and trimming come from the DNA, and the V and J calls and clone size come from that table. The sample carries 350,000 to 450,000 clones, roughly nine tenths recorded once.

The specimen was PBMCs or T cells enriched from blood (not recorded which). The sequence was collected from a young woman who had recovered from COVID-19. The chain employs TRBV10-3 and TRBJ1-1; possible D gene TRBD1, 5 bases. Here the CDR3 DNA reads TGTGCCATCAGTGAGTCGTATGGGGCTGGGGACACTGAAGCTTTCTTT. Protein sequence: CAISESYGAGDTEAFF.